One and the same sample provided the 22 T cell receptor beta chains below, sequenced in a study of blood T cell repertoires in COVID-19. Sequenced by immunoSEQ multiplex PCR; TCRdb stores in-frame clones only, minus some. The table records about 200,000 clones, less than 85% of them present only once. The source material was PBMCs or T cells enriched from blood (not recorded which). These receptors originate from a woman aged 55-70 years with acute COVID-19.

The chain carries TRBV6-1 and TRBJ2-1; the D is unclear. In germline, CDR1 is MNHNS, CDR2 SASEGT. Trimming stripped 3 bases from V and 8 bases from J, with 11 bases between. The CDR3 spans 13 residues. The CDR3 DNA follows: TGTGCCAGCAGTGAGCACTCTCAGGATGAGCAGTTCTTC. Translation gives CASSEHSQDEQFF.

The chain is built from TRBV12-3 or TRBV12-4 and TRBJ1-4; no reliable D call. Trimming took 8 bases from V and 11 from J, leaving 12 bases between them. The CDR3 consists of 11 residues. CDR3 nucleotide sequence: TGTGCCAGCGGCCAAGCCGGGAAACTGTTTTTT. It translates to CASGQAGKLFF.

This rearrangement joins TRBV10-3 to TRBJ1-5; D possibly corresponds to TRBD1 (6 bases). There are 15 residues in the CDR3. The germline V and J ends were trimmed by 2 bases and 4 bases, with 12 bases remaining between them. The germline V gene has CDR1 ENHRY and CDR2 SYGVKD. CDR3 region: CAISESPGQNQPQHF. The CDR3 DNA sequence: TGTGCCATCAGTGAGAGCCCGGGACAAAATCAGCCCCAGCATTTT.

This chain uses TRBV30 with TRBJ1-1, with D unclear. Trimming removed 0 bases at V and 5 bases at J, with 10 bases between. The germline CDR1 and CDR2 sequences are GTSNPN and SVGIG (reference sequence). The CDR3 sequence is 13 residues long. DNA of the CDR3: TGTGCCTGGAGTGTAAGGGAGAGAACTGAAGCTTTCTTT. Amino acid sequence: CAWSVRERTEAFF.

This clone came up once. The CDR3, as DNA: TGTGCCAGCTCACCGGGAAACAGGGGGCCTGTGGATGAGCAGTTCTTC. Residues: CASSPGNRGPVDEQFF. The J gene is TRBJ2-1, the V gene TRBV18; 9 bases map to TRBD1. V trimming: 3 bases; J trimming: 8 bases; junction bases outside the gene matches: 11. Germline loops: CDR1 KGHSH, CDR2 LQKENI. CDR3 length equals 16 residues.

CDR3 amino acids: CSAPGQGAGYGYTF. In DNA, the CDR3 is TGCAGCGCGCCTGGACAGGGGGCGGGCTATGGCTACACCTTC. The genes are TRBV29-1 and TRBJ1-2; 11 bases match TRBD1. There are 14 residues in the CDR3. The junction had 8 bases not matched to a gene; V was cut back by 7 bases and J by 4 bases. CDR1 SQVTM and CDR2 ANQGSEA come from the germline V gene.

This chain connects TRBV4-3 to TRBJ2-2; a possible D gene is TRBD2 (5 bases). The length of the CDR3 is 16 residues. The V gene lost 3 bases and the J gene lost 0 bases, with 11 bases spanning the gap. Germline V gene sequence: CDR1 LGHNA, CDR2 YSLEER. The DNA for the CDR3 is TGCGCCAGCAGCCAGTTACAGACTACGAACACCGGGGAGCTGTTTTTT. Its protein is CASSQLQTTNTGELFF.

This clone was recorded a few times. The chain has TRBV4-1 and TRBJ2-1; D is possibly TRBD2 (6 bases). CDR3 length: 15 amino acids. V was pared by 1 base and J by 6 bases, with 13 bases between. Germline-derived CDR1 and CDR2 are MGHRA and YSYEKL. CDR3 coding DNA: TGCGCCAGCAGCCAAGGCCGACTGGAGGGCAATGAGCAGTTCTTC. Protein sequence: CASSQGRLEGNEQFF.

The chain combines TRBV14 with TRBJ1-1, with D possibly being TRBD1 (6 bases). The V end lost 4 bases, the J end lost 5 bases, and 11 bases lay between the germline ends. The germline gives CDR1 SGHDN, CDR2 FVKESK. This CDR3 has 13 residues. CDR3 nucleotide sequence: TGTGCCAGCAGCCGGGGGCAGGGTACTGAAGCTTTCTTT. This translates into CASSRGQGTEAFF.

The chain recombines TRBV6-2 or TRBV6-3 with TRBJ1-5, with 9 bases that match TRBD1. This CDR3 comprises 15 residues. V gave up 2 bases and J gave up 4 bases; unmatched junction bases: 3. Germline V gene sequence: CDR1 MNHEY, CDR2 SVGEGT. In DNA form, the CDR3 reads TGTGCCAGCAGTTACACAGGGGGCGGAAATCAGCCCCAGCATTTT. Amino acids: CASSYTGGGNQPQHF.

Notes on this clone: Mismatch with germline at one junction end may stem from a read error. The chain uses TRBV7-2 and TRBJ2-1, with D hard to call. This CDR3 region has 15 residues. In germline, CDR1 is SGHTA, CDR2 FQGNSA. The CDR3 loop is CASSFSHSSYNEQFF. For the CDR3, the DNA is TGTGCCAGCAGCTTTTCGCACAGCTCCTACAATGAACAGTTCTTC. The entire variable domain, with the rest obtained from reference TRBV7-2 and TRBJ2-1, is as follows: GAGVSQSPSNKVTEKGKDVELRCDPISGHTALYWYRQSLGQGLEFLIYFQGNSAPDKSGLPSDRFSAERTGGSVSTLTIQRTQQEDSAVYLCASSFSHSSYNEQFFGPGTRLTVL.

The chain uses TRBV15 and TRBJ2-5, with TRBD2 matching over 7 bases. Germline assignment: CDR1 LNHNV and CDR2 YYDKDF (reference sequence). With 6 bases clipped from V and 1 base from J, the junction kept 5 bases outside the gene matches. The CDR3 spans 14 residues. The CDR3 region is CATRTGTTQETQYF. DNA of the CDR3: TGTGCCACCAGAACCGGGACTACCCAAGAGACCCAGTACTTC.

This chain joins TRBV7-7 and TRBJ2-5, with 7 bases identical to TRBD1. V lost 0 bases and J lost 5; bases outside the gene matches: 3. The CDR3 loop spans 14 amino acids. CDR1 is SSHAT, CDR2 FNYEAQ, per germline (reference sequence). CDR3 loop: CASSLATGRETQYF. The CDR3 coding sequence is TGTGCCAGCAGCTTAGCGACAGGGCGGGAGACCCAGTACTTC.

V and J are TRBV10-1 and TRBJ2-3; possibly TRBD1 for D (6 bases). V lost 2 bases, J lost 8 bases, and 17 bases lay in between. The CDR3 runs 15 residues. The germline gives CDR1 WNHNN, CDR2 SYGVQD (reference sequence). The CDR3 coding sequence is TGCGCCAGCAGTGAGGCCAGAGAACTAGGGGGTACGCAGTATTTT. Amino acid sequence: CASSEARELGGTQYF.

The genes are TRBV9 and TRBJ2-1; the D gene is possibly TRBD2 (5 bases). The germline CDR1 and CDR2 sequences are SGDLS and YYNGEE. The ends were cut back, 4 bases at V and 4 bases at J, with 15 bases in the middle. The CDR3 totals 15 residues. CDR3 sequence: CASSLPGSGYNEQFF. The DNA of the CDR3 is TGTGCCAGCAGCTTGCCGGGGAGCGGTTACAATGAGCAGTTCTTC.

This chain links TRBV27 with TRBJ1-2; a possible D gene is TRBD1 (6 bases). The CDR3 is 15 residues long. CDR1 and CDR2 (germline): MNHEY, SMNVEV (reference sequence). Trimming took off 6 bases at V and 0 bases at J, with 14 bases between the two ends. CDR3 loop: CASRKGDTPNYGYTF. The CDR3 DNA is TGTGCCAGCAGAAAGGGGGACACCCCTAACTATGGCTACACCTTC.

This clone was counted a single time. The CDR3 is CASSDRTGGTEAFF. Written as DNA, the CDR3 is TGTGCCAGCAGTGATCGGACAGGGGGGACTGAAGCTTTCTTT. The chain employs TRBV2 and TRBJ1-1; 10 nucleotides agree with TRBD1. CDR3 length: 14 amino acids. Germline V gene data show CDR1 as SNHLY and CDR2 as FYNNEI. The junction had 3 bases not matched to a gene; V was cut back by 3 bases and J by 5 bases.

V is TRBV7-2 and J is TRBJ2-7, with 8 bases lining up with TRBD2. V was pared by 5 bases and J by 2 bases, with 8 bases of the junction left unmatched. This CDR3 spans 15 amino acids. CDR1 is SGHTA, CDR2 FQGNSA, per germline. The CDR3 coding sequence is TGTGCCAGCAGCCCATCCGGGGGGGACCCCTACGAGCAGTACGTC. It codes for CASSPSGGDPYEQYV.

This clone was counted once. The junction and the germline gene differ at one end; a read error may be behind it. The rearrangement joins TRBV3-1 (or the pseudogene TRBV3-2) to TRBJ1-6; 8 bases are a match to TRBD1. The germline CDR1 and CDR2 sequences are LGHDT and YNNKEL (reference sequence). The CDR3 is 12 amino acids. CDR3 coding DNA: TGTGCCAGCAGCCGCCCCGGGACAGGTCTCCGGTTT. It yields the protein CASSRPGTGLRF.

A few counts support this clone. This sequence joins TRBV7-9 and TRBJ1-5, with TRBD1 matching over 7 bases. Germline lookup yields CDR1 SEHNR and CDR2 FQNEAQ (reference sequence). This CDR3 has 15 residues. The junction had 6 bases not matched to a gene; V was cut back by 4 bases and J by 3 bases. CDR3 residues: CASSSGTVDNQPQHF. DNA for the CDR3: TGTGCCAGCAGCTCCGGGACAGTCGACAATCAGCCCCAGCATTTT.

V and J are TRBV30 and TRBJ1-4; the match to TRBD1 covers 9 bases. The CDR3 has 15 residues. The ends lost 4 bases at V and 0 bases at J; junction bases unmatched: 3. Germline assignment: CDR1 GTSNPN and CDR2 SVGIG (reference sequence). CDR3 DNA: TGTGCCTGGACTCGACAGGGGGCAACTAATGAAAAACTGTTTTTT. Its protein product is CAWTRQGATNEKLFF.

The rearrangement joins TRBV6-2 or TRBV6-3 to TRBJ2-7, with 8 nucleotides matching TRBD1. The CDR3 runs 16 residues. In germline, CDR1 is MNHEY, CDR2 SVGEGT. V was clipped by 3 bases and J by 2 bases; unmatched bases: 9. The CDR3 DNA is TGTGCCAGCAGTTATCAAATGGGGACAGGAGCCTACGAGCAGTACTTC. Translating gives CASSYQMGTGAYEQYF.